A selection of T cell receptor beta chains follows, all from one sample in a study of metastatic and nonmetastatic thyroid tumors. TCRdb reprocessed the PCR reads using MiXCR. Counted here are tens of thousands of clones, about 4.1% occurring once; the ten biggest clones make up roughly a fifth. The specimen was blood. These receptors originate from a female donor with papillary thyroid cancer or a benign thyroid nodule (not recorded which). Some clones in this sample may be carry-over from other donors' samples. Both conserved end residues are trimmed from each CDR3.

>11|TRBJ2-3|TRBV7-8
ASSREWADTQY
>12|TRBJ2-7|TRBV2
ASRTGTSDHEQY
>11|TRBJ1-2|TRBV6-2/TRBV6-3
ATWDRLNYGYT
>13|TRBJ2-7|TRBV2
ASSDGRVAPGVQY
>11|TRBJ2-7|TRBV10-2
ASSTGGTYEQY
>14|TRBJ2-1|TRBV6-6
ASSWLAGGFNAEQF
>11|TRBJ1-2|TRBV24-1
ATSHREGGGYT
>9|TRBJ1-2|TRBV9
ASSEGYGYT
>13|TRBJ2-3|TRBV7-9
ASSSQGSSTDTQY
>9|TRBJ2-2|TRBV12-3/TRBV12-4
ASSQGGELF
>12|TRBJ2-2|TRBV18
ASSPRIGAGELF
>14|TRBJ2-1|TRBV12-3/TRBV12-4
ASSRSTSGRSNEQF
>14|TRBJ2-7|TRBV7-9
ASSLPLAGGPYEQY
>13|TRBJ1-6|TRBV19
ASSMYPSANSPLH
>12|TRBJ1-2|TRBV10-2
ASSESARRHGYT
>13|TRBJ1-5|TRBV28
AGSFARGGIRPQH
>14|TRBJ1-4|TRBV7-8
ASSSNDSPDNEKLF
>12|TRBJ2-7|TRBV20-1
SAINRGRGYEQY
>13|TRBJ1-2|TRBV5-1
ASSYRGQGSYGYT
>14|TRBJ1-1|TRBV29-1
SVEDLDRGWDTEAF
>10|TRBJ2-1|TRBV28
ASGAYNGEQF
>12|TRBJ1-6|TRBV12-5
ASGLGQPFAPLH
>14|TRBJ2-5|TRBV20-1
SARALAGAGQETQY
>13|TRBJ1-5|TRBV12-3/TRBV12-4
ASSLRQGGNQPQH
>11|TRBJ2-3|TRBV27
ASSDSISDTQY
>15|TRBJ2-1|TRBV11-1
ASSLAVAGRAYNEQF